This T cell receptor (beta chain) was documented in a study of T cells after yellow fever vaccination. Using its own MiXCR run on the 5' RACE reads, TCRdb lists one record per CDR3 protein. The sample lists 300,000 or so distinct CDR3 sequences; around 3.9% were seen once. The CDR3 sequence is 14 residues long. J gave up 1 base and V 7 bases, and 6 bases lay outside the gene matches. Germline-derived CDR1 and CDR2 are LNHDA and SQIVND (reference sequence). This clonotype was counted between two and nine times. V is TRBV19 and J is TRBJ1-1, with 7 bases aligning to TRBD1. Sequencing used PBMCs, obtained 5 days after the yellow fever booster vaccination. This sequence originates from a man in his late teens or twenties who received the YFV17D yellow fever vaccine. The CDR3 DNA reads as TGTGCCAGTATCCTTGGGGACAGGAACACTGAAGCTTTCTTT. Translation gives CASILGDRNTEAFF.